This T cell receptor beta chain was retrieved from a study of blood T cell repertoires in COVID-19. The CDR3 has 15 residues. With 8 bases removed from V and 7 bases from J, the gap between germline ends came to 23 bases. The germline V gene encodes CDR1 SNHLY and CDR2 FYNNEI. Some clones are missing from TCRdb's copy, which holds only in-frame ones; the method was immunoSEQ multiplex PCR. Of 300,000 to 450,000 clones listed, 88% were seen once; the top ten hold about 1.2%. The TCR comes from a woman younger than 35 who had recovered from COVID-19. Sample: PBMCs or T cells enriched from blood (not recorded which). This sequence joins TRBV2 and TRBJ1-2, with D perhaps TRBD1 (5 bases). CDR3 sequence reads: CASFTGGELYSGYTF. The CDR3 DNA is TGTGCCAGCTTCACCGGGGGTGAATTATACAGTGGCTACACCTTC.